This T cell receptor (beta chain) was sequenced for a study of blood T cells in healthy people across ages. Study-level points and caveats: Across the age range, TCR beta diversity per million T cells fell in a roughly linear way.

For this clonotype: Its matching antigen is unknown.

In each sample, at least 6 million PBMCs were isolated. Primed by a sample-barcoded 5' primer and a J-beta primer mix, a second PCR proceeded for about 6 to 11 cycles. Every cDNA was tagged by a template-switch adaptor with 12 random nucleotides. TCRdb re-analysed the 5' RACE reads in MiXCR, keeping a single row per CDR3 protein. The table lists roughly 1,500,000 distinct CDR3 sequences, approximately 32% of them singletons, with 10% to 12% in the top ten. V was pared by 6 bases and J by 3 bases, with 11 bases of the junction left unmatched. Looked up from germline, CDR1 is SGDLS and CDR2 is YYNGEE. CDR3 length: 17 amino acids.

This chain connects TRBV9 to TRBJ2-2, with TRBD1 matching over 10 bases. Sample: blood. The receptor was isolated from a young woman in good health. The CDR3: CASNDLGTGDYTGELFF. CDR3 bases: TGTGCCAGCAACGACTTGGGGACAGGGGACTACACCGGGGAGCTGTTTTTT.